Below are 7 T cell receptor beta chains sequenced from a single sample in a study of blood T cell repertoires in COVID-19. The assay was immunoSEQ multiplex PCR, and TCRdb's table has in-frame clones only and misses some. The table records 130,000 to 150,000 clones, roughly 80% of them present only once. The sample taken for sequencing was peripheral blood. These receptors all stem from a man between 65 and 80 years old who had recovered from COVID-19.

The rearrangement uses TRBV3-1 (or the pseudogene TRBV3-2) and TRBJ1-4; D is unclear. CDR1 is LGHDT, CDR2 YNNKEL, per germline (reference sequence). This CDR3 spans 13 amino acids. Trimming removed 4 bases from V and 0 bases from J, with 3 bases in between. CDR3 sequence reads: CASSPATNEKLFF. CDR3 nucleotide sequence: TGTGCCAGCAGCCCAGCAACTAATGAAAAACTGTTTTTT.

This clone occurred a few times. For the CDR3, the DNA is TGTGCCAGCACCCGGGCGGGAGCGACAGATACGCAGTATTTT. Protein product: CASTRAGATDTQYF. The V gene is TRBV7-2, the J gene TRBJ2-3; 7 bases are shared with TRBD2. The V gene end was trimmed by 7 bases and the J gene end by 3 bases; junction bases not matched to a gene: 7. The germline V gene has CDR1 SGHTA and CDR2 FQGNSA. This CDR3 has 14 amino acids.

The rearrangement uses TRBV2 and TRBJ2-4; 10 bases line up with TRBD1. Per the germline V gene, CDR1 is SNHLY and CDR2 is FYNNEI. This CDR3 is 14 amino acids long. J was trimmed by 1 base and V by 8 bases; bases with no gene match: 2. CDR3 sequence: CASGGQGAKNIQYF. The CDR3 nucleotides are TGTGCCAGCGGGGGACAGGGGGCCAAAAACATTCAGTACTTC.

The gene calls are TRBV2 and TRBJ2-1, with D uncertain. Germline-derived CDR1 and CDR2 are SNHLY and FYNNEI. CDR3 length: 13 residues. V was pared by 4 bases and J by 3 bases, with 7 bases between. The CDR3 region is CASSVLNYNEQFF. CDR3 nucleotides: TGTGCCAGCAGTGTGCTAAACTACAATGAGCAGTTCTTC.

The genes are TRBV18 and TRBJ2-7; 7 bases map to TRBD1. Germline loops: CDR1 KGHSH, CDR2 LQKENI. The CDR3 runs 14 residues. J gave up 3 bases and V 6 bases, and 8 bases lay outside the gene matches. The CDR3 coding sequence is TGTGCCAGCTCTTCGGCCGGGACAGACTACGAGCAGTACTTC. Encoded protein: CASSSAGTDYEQYF.

The chain uses TRBV27 and TRBJ2-7, with 10 bases lining up with TRBD2. Losses at the gene ends were 6 bases for V and 3 bases for J; bases not matched to a gene: 8. This CDR3 is 15 amino acids long. CDR1 MNHEY and CDR2 SMNVEV come from the germline V gene (reference sequence). CDR3 bases: TGTGCCAGCAGACCTGGACTAGCGGTTTACTACGAGCAGTACTTC. It encodes CASRPGLAVYYEQYF.

J is TRBJ1-2 and V is TRBV7-8, with 10 bases aligning to TRBD1. Trimming cost V 1 base and J 7 bases; bases outside gene matches: 6. CDR3 size: 15 residues. Germline V gene data show CDR1 as SGHVS and CDR2 as FQNEAQ. The CDR3 loop is CASSLVGTGVGGYTF. The CDR3 bases are TGTGCCAGCAGCTTAGTCGGGACAGGGGTTGGTGGCTACACCTTC.